This TCR beta chain emerged from a study of follicular helper T cells after annual influenza vaccination. The junction had 4 bases not matched to a gene; V was cut back by 4 bases and J by 6 bases. This CDR3 is 14 amino acids long. CDR1 is SGHRS, CDR2 YFSETQ, per germline. The data were produced by immunoSEQ multiplex PCR, yet TCRdb's version contains in-frame clones alone and is incomplete. The sample includes 10,000 or so clones, approximately 80% of them seen just once. This clone appeared once. The chain links TRBV5-1 to TRBJ2-1, with 10 bases identical to TRBD2. The source material was CXCR5- memory CD4+ T cells sorted from blood, sampled 6 weeks after influenza vaccination. The sequence was collected from an adult who received the influenza vaccine. CDR3 sequence reads: CASSGASGGNEQFF. The CDR3 DNA is TGCGCCAGCAGCGGGGCTAGCGGGGGCAATGAGCAGTTCTTC.